These T cell receptor beta chains were read from a single sample in a study of T cells in Graves' hyperthyroidism and ophthalmopathy. TCRdb redid the calling of the multiplex PCR reads with MiXCR, one entry per CDR3 protein. The table has around 400,000 distinct CDR3 sequences, approximately 25% seen once. Sequences were obtained from blood. These receptors were taken from a man aged 50 or older with Graves' hyperthyroidism. Each CDR3 is given with its conserved first and last residue. Each record gives: CDR3 protein, CDR3 DNA, J gene, D gene, CDR3 length, V gene, clone size. A D gene is named only where the DNA matches it firmly. Size tells how often a clone was seen (once, few, many) or the class of an expanded clone, and some rows leave it out.

CASSLMSNYGYTF	TGTGCCAGCAGCTTAATGTCTAACTATGGCTACACCTTC	TRBJ1-2	.	13	TRBV7-9	.
CASRPGLEETYEQYF	TGTGCCAGCAGGCCCGGGCTAGAAGAAACCTACGAGCAGTACTTC	TRBJ2-7	.	15	TRBV7-9	.
CSVEAPTATEAFF	TGCAGCGTTGAAGCTCCAACGGCGACTGAAGCTTTCTTT	TRBJ1-1	.	13	TRBV29-1	many
CASSQALSSYNEQFF	TGTGCCAGCAGCCAAGCACTCAGCTCCTACAATGAGCAGTTCTTC	TRBJ2-1	.	15	TRBV3-1	many
CASSLELLNTDTQYF	TGTGCCAGCAGCTTAGAACTATTAAACACAGATACGCAGTATTTT	TRBJ2-3	.	15	TRBV11-1	many
CALDTGVVAGEWGQETQYF	TGTGCCTTGGACACCGGCGTGGTAGCGGGAGAATGGGGCCAAGAGACCCAGTACTTC	TRBJ2-5	TRBD2	19	TRBV30	.
CSASSLRNEQFF	TGCAGTGCTAGCTCGTTGCGCAATGAGCAGTTCTTC	TRBJ2-1	.	12	TRBV20-1	many
CATSRVGDTDTQYF	TGTGCCACCAGTAGGGTGGGGGACACAGATACGCAGTATTTT	TRBJ2-3	.	14	TRBV24-1	.
CAIEGLNTEAFF	TGTGCCATCGAGGGTTTGAACACTGAAGCTTTCTTT	TRBJ1-1	.	12	TRBV30	few
CASRGSGFYEQYF	TGTGCCAGCAGAGGGTCGGGGTTCTACGAGCAGTACTTC	TRBJ2-7	.	13	TRBV28	many
CATSDFVPQRGSYTGELFF	TGTGCCACCAGTGATTTTGTCCCCCAAAGGGGTTCGTACACCGGGGAGCTGTTTTTT	TRBJ2-2	.	19	TRBV24-1	.
CASRTGQTTEAFF	TGTGCCAGCAGGACAGGGCAAACCACTGAAGCTTTCTTT	TRBJ1-1	TRBD1	13	TRBV11-2	.
CASSPAESYEQYF	TGTGCCAGCAGCCCTGCAGAGTCCTACGAGCAGTACTTC	TRBJ2-7	.	13	TRBV27	few
CASSPAGGDTGELFF	TGCGCCAGCAGCCCAGCGGGAGGGGACACCGGGGAGCTGTTTTTT	TRBJ2-2	TRBD2	15	TRBV5-1	.
CASSPTVTDTQYF	TGTGCCAGCAGCCCGACTGTCACAGATACGCAGTATTTT	TRBJ2-3	.	13	TRBV7-7	.
CASSELPNPLSGYTF	TGTGCCAGCAGTGAACTCCCTAATCCCCTTAGTGGCTACACCTTC	TRBJ1-2	.	15	TRBV6-1	few
CASSPLPGVNTEAFF	TGCGCCAGCAGCCCTTTGCCAGGGGTGAACACTGAAGCTTTCTTT	TRBJ1-1	.	15	TRBV5-1	many
CSAPKQETQYF	TGCAGTGCTCCTAAGCAAGAGACCCAGTACTTC	TRBJ2-5	.	11	TRBV20-1	.
CASSLPLAGGKEQYF	TGTGCCAGCAGCCTCCCGCTAGCGGGAGGTAAAGAGCAGTACTTC	TRBJ2-7	TRBD2	15	TRBV7-8	.
CASSYQSGPNTEAFF	TGCGCCAGCAGTTACCAATCGGGGCCCAACACTGAAGCTTTCTTT	TRBJ1-1	.	15	TRBV5-1	few
CSAKPTGTNEAFF	TGCAGTGCTAAGCCTACCGGGACCAATGAAGCTTTCTTT	TRBJ1-1	.	13	TRBV20-1	few
CASSVGRVDEQYF	TGTGCCAGCAGCGTAGGAAGGGTAGATGAGCAGTACTTC	TRBJ2-7	.	13	TRBV9	.
CASSWDSGGYNEQFF	TGCGCCAGCAGCTGGGACTCTGGCGGGTACAATGAGCAGTTCTTC	TRBJ2-1	.	15	TRBV5-1	few
CASSEAKYRSPLHF	TGTGCCAGCAGTGAAGCGAAATACAGGTCACCCCTCCACTTT	TRBJ1-6	.	14	TRBV2	few
CASSLGLRGGRNPYNSPLHF	TGTGCCAGCAGCTTAGGCCTAAGAGGGGGACGGAACCCCTATAATTCACCCCTCCACTTT	TRBJ1-6	.	20	TRBV13	.
CASSRSETQYF	TGTGCCAGCAGCCGTAGCGAGACCCAGTACTTC	TRBJ2-5	.	11	TRBV28	many
CASSLVPSGYQETQYF	TGTGCCAGCAGCTTAGTGCCTAGCGGCTACCAAGAGACCCAGTACTTC	TRBJ2-5	TRBD2	16	TRBV7-9	many
CSVVRREGNTGELFF	TGCAGCGTTGTAAGGCGGGAGGGGAACACCGGGGAGCTGTTTTTT	TRBJ2-2	TRBD2	15	TRBV29-1	.
CASSLGVSTSSGANVLTF	TGTGCCAGCAGCTTAGGTGTCAGCACTTCCTCTGGGGCCAACGTCCTGACTTTC	TRBJ2-6	.	18	TRBV7-8	few
CASTTLVPDRARESQGSYNEQFF	TGTGCCAGCACCACCCTGGTACCGGATAGGGCCAGGGAATCCCAGGGCTCCTACAATGAGCAGTTCTTC	TRBJ2-1	.	23	TRBV12-3/TRBV12-4	few
CASSPGLEGEQYF	TGTGCCAGCAGCCCCGGGCTAGAAGGCGAGCAGTACTTC	TRBJ2-7	.	13	TRBV6-2/TRBV6-3	.
CASGEREVRETQYF	TGTGCAAGCGGGGAGCGGGAGGTGCGGGAGACCCAGTACTTC	TRBJ2-5	TRBD2	14	TRBV5-4	.
CSARDPTRANSYEQYF	TGCAGTGCTAGAGATCCTACTCGCGCCAACTCCTACGAGCAGTACTTC	TRBJ2-7	.	16	TRBV20-1	.
CASSIVYNEQFF	TGTGCCAGTAGTATAGTCTACAATGAGCAGTTCTTC	TRBJ2-1	.	12	TRBV28	many
CATSRTRGGGANVLTF	TGTGCCACCAGCAGAACGCGCGGGGGTGGGGCCAACGTCCTGACTTTC	TRBJ2-6	TRBD2	16	TRBV15	.
CASSAGTSGGLLYEQYF	TGTGCCAGCAGCGCAGGGACTAGCGGGGGCCTTCTCTACGAGCAGTACTTC	TRBJ2-7	TRBD2	17	TRBV6-1	many
CASSFLDSYNSPLHF	TGTGCCAGCAGTTTCTTGGACAGCTATAATTCACCCCTCCACTTT	TRBJ1-6	.	15	TRBV6-5	few
CASSPQPVDTQYF	TGTGCCAGCTCACCACAGCCTGTAGATACGCAGTATTTT	TRBJ2-3	.	13	TRBV18	few
CASRYSAGNYGYTF	TGTGCCAGCAGATATTCGGCGGGTAACTATGGCTACACCTTC	TRBJ1-2	.	14	TRBV12-3/TRBV12-4	.
CASTLLFGEGEQFF	TGTGCCAGCACGCTATTATTCGGGGAGGGTGAGCAGTTCTTC	TRBJ2-1	TRBD2	14	TRBV3-1	few
CASSYSWDPNSPLHF	TGTGCCAGCAGTTACTCTTGGGACCCTAATTCACCCCTCCACTTT	TRBJ1-6	.	15	TRBV6-5	few
CASSLTGHEQYF	TGTGCCAGCAGCCTCACGGGTCACGAGCAGTACTTC	TRBJ2-7	.	12	TRBV7-9	many
CASRIAMGLYNEQFF	TGTGCCAGCAGGATAGCGATGGGGTTGTACAATGAGCAGTTCTTC	TRBJ2-1	.	15	TRBV6-1	few
CASSLNQGGAFF	TGTGCCAGCAGCTTAAACCAAGGGGGAGCTTTCTTT	TRBJ1-1	.	12	TRBV7-9	.
CASSRGTGGALQPQHF	TGTGCCAGCAGTCGAGGGACAGGGGGCGCGTTACAGCCCCAGCATTTT	TRBJ1-5	TRBD1	16	TRBV12-3/TRBV12-4	.
CASSFHLTYEQYF	TGTGCCAGCAGTTTTCATCTGACCTACGAGCAGTACTTC	TRBJ2-7	.	13	TRBV12-3/TRBV12-4	few
CSVVEGTGEAFF	TGCAGCGTTGTTGAGGGGACGGGTGAAGCTTTCTTT	TRBJ1-1	.	12	TRBV29-1	few
CASSNLDRGQYNEQFF	TGTGCCAGTAGTAACTTGGACAGGGGACAATACAATGAGCAGTTCTTC	TRBJ2-1	TRBD1	16	TRBV19	many
CASSDRAVQTTGELFF	TGTGCCAGTAGTGACAGGGCCGTTCAGACCACCGGGGAGCTGTTTTTT	TRBJ2-2	TRBD1	16	TRBV19	once
CASSQGTSGGGYEQYF	TGTGCCAGCAGCCAAGGGACTAGCGGGGGGGGTTATGAGCAGTACTTC	TRBJ2-7	TRBD2	16	TRBV7-3	.
CASPFRIQSSYNEQFF	TGTGCCAGCCCCTTCAGGATTCAGAGCTCCTACAATGAGCAGTTCTTC	TRBJ2-1	.	16	TRBV7-3	few
CASSQDGTGNTF	TGTGCCAGCAGCCAAGATGGGACCGGGAACACCTTC	TRBJ1-2	.	12	TRBV3-1	.
CASSLTDTRTKQYF	TGTGCCAGCAGTTTGACGGACACCCGGACAAAGCAGTACTTC	TRBJ2-7	.	14	TRBV27	many
CASSGGGGSEAFF	TGCGCCAGCAGTGGAGGGGGCGGTTCGGAAGCTTTCTTT	TRBJ1-1	TRBD1	13	TRBV10-2	.
CASSFSLPGGAYGYTF	TGTGCCAGCAGTTTCTCACTGCCAGGGGGCGCATATGGCTACACCTTC	TRBJ1-2	TRBD1	16	TRBV12-3/TRBV12-4	.